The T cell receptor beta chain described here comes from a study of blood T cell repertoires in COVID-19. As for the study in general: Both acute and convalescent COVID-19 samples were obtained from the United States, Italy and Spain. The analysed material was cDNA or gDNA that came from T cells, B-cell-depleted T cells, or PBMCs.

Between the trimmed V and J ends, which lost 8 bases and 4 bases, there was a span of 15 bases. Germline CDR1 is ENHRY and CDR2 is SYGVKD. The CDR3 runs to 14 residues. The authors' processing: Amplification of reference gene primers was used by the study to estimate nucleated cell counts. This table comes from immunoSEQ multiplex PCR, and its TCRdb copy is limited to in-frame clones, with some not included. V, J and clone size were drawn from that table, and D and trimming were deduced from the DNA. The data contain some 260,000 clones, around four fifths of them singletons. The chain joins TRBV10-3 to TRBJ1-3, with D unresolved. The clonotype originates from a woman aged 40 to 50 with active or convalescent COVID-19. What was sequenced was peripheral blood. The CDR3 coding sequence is TGTGCCATCCGGGAAGGGAGGGAAGGAAACACCATATATTTT. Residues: CAIREGREGNTIYF.